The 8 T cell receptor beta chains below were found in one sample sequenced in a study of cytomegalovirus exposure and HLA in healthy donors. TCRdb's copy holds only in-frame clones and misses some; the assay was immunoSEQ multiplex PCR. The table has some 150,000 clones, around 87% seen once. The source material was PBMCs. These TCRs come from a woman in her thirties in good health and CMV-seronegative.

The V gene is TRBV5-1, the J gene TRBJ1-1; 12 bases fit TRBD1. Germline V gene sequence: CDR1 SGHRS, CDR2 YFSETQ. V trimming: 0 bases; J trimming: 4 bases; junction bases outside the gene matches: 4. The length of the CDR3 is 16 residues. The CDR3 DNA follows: TGCGCCAGCAGCTTGGGGGGGACAGGGGGCGTCACTGAAGCTTTCTTT. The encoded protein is CASSLGGTGGVTEAFF.

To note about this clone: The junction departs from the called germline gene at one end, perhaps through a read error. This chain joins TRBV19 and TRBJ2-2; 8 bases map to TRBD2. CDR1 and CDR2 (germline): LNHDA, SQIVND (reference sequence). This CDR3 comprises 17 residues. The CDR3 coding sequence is TGTGCCAGCAGTATAGGGGGGCGGGGGGCCGCCACCGGGGAGCTGTTTTTT. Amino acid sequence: CASSIGGRGAATGELFF.

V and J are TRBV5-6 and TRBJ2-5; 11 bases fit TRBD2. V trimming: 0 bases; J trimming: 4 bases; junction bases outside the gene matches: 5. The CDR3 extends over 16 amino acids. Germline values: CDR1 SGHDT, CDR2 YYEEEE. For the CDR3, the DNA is TGTGCCAGCAGCTTGGCGGTAGCGGGGGGGCGAGAGACCCAGTACTTC. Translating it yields CASSLAVAGGRETQYF.

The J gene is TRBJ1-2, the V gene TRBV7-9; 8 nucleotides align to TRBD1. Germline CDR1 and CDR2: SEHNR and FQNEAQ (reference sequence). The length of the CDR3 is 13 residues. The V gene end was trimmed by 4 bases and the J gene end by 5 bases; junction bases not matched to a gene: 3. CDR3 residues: CASSSTGVYGYTF. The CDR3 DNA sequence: TGTGCCAGCAGCTCGACAGGGGTGTATGGCTACACCTTC.

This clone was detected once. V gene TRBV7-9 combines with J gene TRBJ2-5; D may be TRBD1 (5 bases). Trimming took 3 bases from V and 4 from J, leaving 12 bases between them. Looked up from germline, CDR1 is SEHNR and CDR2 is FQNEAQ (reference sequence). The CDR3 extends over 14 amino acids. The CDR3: CASSFLGGAETQYF. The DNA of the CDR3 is TGTGCCAGCAGCTTCTTAGGTGGGGCAGAGACCCAGTACTTC.

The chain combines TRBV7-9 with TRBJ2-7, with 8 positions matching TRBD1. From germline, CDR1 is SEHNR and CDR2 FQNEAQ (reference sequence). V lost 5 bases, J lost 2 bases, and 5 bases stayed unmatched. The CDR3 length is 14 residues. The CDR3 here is CASSPRQGPYEQYF. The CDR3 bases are TGTGCCAGCAGCCCTAGACAGGGGCCCTACGAGCAGTACTTC.

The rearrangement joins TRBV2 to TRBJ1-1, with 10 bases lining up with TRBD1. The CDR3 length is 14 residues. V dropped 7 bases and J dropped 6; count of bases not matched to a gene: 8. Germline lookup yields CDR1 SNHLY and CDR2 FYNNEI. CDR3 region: CASNPGQGFPEAFF. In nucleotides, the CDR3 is TGTGCCAGCAATCCGGGACAGGGGTTCCCTGAAGCTTTCTTT.

DNA for the CDR3: TGTGCCAGCAGCGATAGGACTAGCGGGGGCACCCTTCCACGTCGGTATTTT. Its protein is CASSDRTSGGTLPRRYF. The V gene is TRBV5-4, the J gene TRBJ2-3; 13 nucleotides agree with TRBD2. Looked up from germline, CDR1 is SGHNT and CDR2 is YYREEE (reference sequence). With 4 bases clipped from V and 14 bases from J, the junction kept 19 bases outside the gene matches. This CDR3 has 17 amino acids.